Given below is one TCR beta chain in context. The data belong to a study of blood T cell repertoires in COVID-19. Study-wide context: Italy, Spain and the United States were the sources of the convalescent and acute COVID-19 samples. The cDNA or gDNA used as material had been derived from T cells, B-cell-depleted T cells, or PBMCs.

Germline-derived CDR1 and CDR2 are SGHTS and YDEGEE. With 0 bases removed from V and 1 base from J, the gap between germline ends came to 10 bases. This CDR3 is 15 amino acids long. Method: immunoSEQ multiplex PCR; TCRdb's copy keeps in-frame clones and lacks some. Here the sample spans under 200,000 clones, 70% to 90% being singletons. The rearrangement joins TRBV5-8 to TRBJ1-2; perhaps TRBD1 as D (5 bases). The TCR was taken from a man in his 60s with active or convalescent COVID-19. Sample: peripheral blood. The CDR3 spells CASSLGTGINYGYTF. CDR3 DNA sequence: TGTGCCAGCAGCTTGGGAACAGGCATTAACTATGGCTACACCTTC.